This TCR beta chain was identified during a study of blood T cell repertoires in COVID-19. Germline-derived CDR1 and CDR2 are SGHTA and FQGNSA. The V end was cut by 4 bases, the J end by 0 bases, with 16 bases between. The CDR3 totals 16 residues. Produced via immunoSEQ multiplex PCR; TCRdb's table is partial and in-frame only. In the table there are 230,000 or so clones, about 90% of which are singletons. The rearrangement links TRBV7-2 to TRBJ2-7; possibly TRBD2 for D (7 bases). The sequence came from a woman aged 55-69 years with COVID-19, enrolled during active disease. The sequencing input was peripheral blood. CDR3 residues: CASSSTLAGASYEQYF. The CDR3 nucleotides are TGTGCCAGCAGCTCAACCCTGGCGGGGGCCTCCTACGAGCAGTACTTC. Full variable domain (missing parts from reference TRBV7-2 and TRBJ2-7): GAGVSQSPSNKVTEKGKDVELRCDPISGHTALYWYRQSLGQGLEFLIYFQGNSAPDKSGLPSDRFSAERTGGSVSTLTIQRTQQEDSAVYLCASSSTLAGASYEQYFGPGTRLTVT.